This T cell receptor (beta chain) was found in a study of shared clonotypes between healthy human individuals. CD8 cells classed as naive were CD45RO-negative and positively selected for CCR7, excluding terminally differentiated effector memory CD45RA+ cells. The donors, healthy adults who were HIV-negative, had experienced no recent acute infections or vaccinations. Adults of Caucasian background living in Nashville, Tennessee made up all donors. Whole-study findings and limits: Non-shared clonotypes had lower generation probabilities than those shared by all four donors.

A note on this clone: The target antigen is unknown.

Generated by immunoSEQ multiplex PCR, the TCRdb table keeps only in-frame clones and is missing some. The sample holds 760,000 or so clones, roughly 96% seen once. The sample comprised naive CD8+ T cells sorted from blood. The receptor comes from a man aged 25 to 45 in good health.

In DNA form, the CDR3 reads TGTGCCAGCAGCTCTCCCCGGTCGCGGGAGACCCTACTCTACGAGCAGTACTTC. The encoded protein is CASSSPRSRETLLYEQYF. The chain joins TRBV7-9 to TRBJ2-7; 7 bases map to TRBD2. Trimming cost V 4 bases and J 3 bases; bases outside gene matches: 18. CDR1 is SEHNR and CDR2 is FQNEAQ in the germline V gene (reference sequence). The CDR3 extends over 18 amino acids.